A selection of T cell receptor beta chains follows, all from one sample in a study of T-cell memory formation after mild COVID-19. TCRdb used MiXCR to reprocess the 5' RACE reads, holding one entry per CDR3 protein. The sample records about 390,000 distinct CDR3 sequences, roughly 15% being singletons. Sequenced: PBMCs or a T cell subset sorted from them (not recorded which). The receptor set was obtained from a young man who had mild COVID-19 (a few samples of this study predate the infection). Cell type and time point are not known. Both conserved end residues are part of each CDR3.

CASSQRGTEGNTIYF,TRBV4-1
CASSLQGPQETQYF,TRBV5-1
CASREDRGNTGELFF,TRBV5-1
CASSTSGGENEQFF,TRBV7-3
CASRLGTGVINEQFF,TRBV5-1
CASSQEVASGGLEQFF,TRBV4-3
CASVTGALNTGELFF,TRBV2
CASSLSSGVNTEAFF,TRBV7-8
CASSQTSQPQHF,TRBV3-1
CASSLRQMNTEAFF,TRBV7-9
CASSPGPKGDYNYGYTF,TRBV18
CASSATANTEAFF,TRBV19
CASSYLGTSANTGELFF,TRBV6-5
CATSDLLWDEQFF,TRBV24-1
CASSPGQGEAFF,TRBV7-3
CASTRVGSHEQYF,TRBV6-6
CASSLETSGAQETQYF,TRBV11-2
CASSQERGQGQGKLFF,TRBV4-3
CAINTSPGGEAFF,TRBV10-3
CAWNGGQETQYF,TRBV30
CASSAHLDRSGANVLTF,TRBV9
CSVPTVRGLGEQYF,TRBV20-1
CSVEEGPRDIQYF,TRBV29-1
CASSLATGTGNIQYF,TRBV5-1
CASGQLLYRGPSASLSGNTIYF,TRBV12-5
CAWSAGGNTEAFF,TRBV30
CASSPGGQGPAYNSPLHF,TRBV27
CASRDRRGSETQYF,TRBV7-2
CASSLRWAGEQETQYF,TRBV7-8
CASSGLAGGQEQFF,TRBV6-1
CASSHRGEGNQPQHF,TRBV7-2
CASSLLVGFNQETQYF,TRBV5-1
CASSQEGSTSYNEQFF,TRBV4-2
CASSAQTGGPYEQYF,TRBV9
CASRTPPSAYNEQFF,TRBV7-2
CASRKGQANTEAFF,TRBV14
CASSQDHAPPGKAQYF,TRBV4-3
CASSLRAVNTEAFF,TRBV5-1
CASSGGPPAHQPQHF,TRBV5-1
CASSLAGASTGELFF,TRBV5-1
CATRDGNYGYTF,TRBV24-1
CASAGTSYEQYF,TRBV7-9
CASSQVFSDNEQFF,TRBV3-1
CAISELAGGDTQYF,TRBV10-3
CASSAAESSPLHF,TRBV5-1
CASSGKTSGSSYEQYF,TRBV5-1
CASSPTSGSGGELFF,TRBV7-9
CASRPGTSGGDLLSTDTQYF,TRBV6-2/TRBV6-3
CASSLARVKSTDTQYF,TRBV7-9
CASSLGQGNYEQYF,TRBV7-2
CASSLPGLSNTGELFF,TRBV7-2
CATITGAPGNTIYF,TRBV10-3
CASSPPAGQGRGTEAFF,TRBV7-9
CATSPYSGTGATDTQYF,TRBV24-1
CASSSPSGTGELFF,TRBV13
CASSYSRISGDSYNEQFF,TRBV6-6
CASSQVSAGAETQYF,TRBV4-1
CSARLQTRYEQYF,TRBV20-1
CASSPLLAGREQYF,TRBV27